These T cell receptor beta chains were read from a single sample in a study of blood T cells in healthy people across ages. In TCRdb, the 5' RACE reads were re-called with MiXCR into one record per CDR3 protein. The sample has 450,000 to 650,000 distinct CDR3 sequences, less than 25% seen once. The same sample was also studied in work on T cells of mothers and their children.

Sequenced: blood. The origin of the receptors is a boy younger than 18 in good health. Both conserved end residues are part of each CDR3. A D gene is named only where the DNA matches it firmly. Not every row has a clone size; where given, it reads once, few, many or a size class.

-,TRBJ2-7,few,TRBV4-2,TGTGCCAGCAGCCAAGAAGGGGGAACGGGGGTCTACGAGCAGTACTTC,CASSQEGGTGVYEQYF
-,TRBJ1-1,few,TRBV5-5,TGTGCCAGCAGCTTCTTTATGACAGAGAACACTGAAGCTTTCTTT,CASSFFMTENTEAFF
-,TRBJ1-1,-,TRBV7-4,TGTGCCAGCAGCCCAGTGGACAGCCCGAACACTGAAGCTTTCTTT,CASSPVDSPNTEAFF
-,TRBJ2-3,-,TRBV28,TGTGCCAGCAGTTTAACTGGAGGTTACACAGATACGCAGTATTTT,CASSLTGGYTDTQYF
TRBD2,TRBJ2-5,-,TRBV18,TGTGCCAGCTCACCACCGAGGGGAGACGCGGGGGAAGAGACCCAGTACTTC,CASSPPRGDAGEETQYF
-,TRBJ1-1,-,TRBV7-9,TGTGCCAGCAGCTTAGGGCCAGGGTCGGACACTGAAGCTTTCTTT,CASSLGPGSDTEAFF
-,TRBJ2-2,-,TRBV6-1,TGTGCCAGCAGTGAAGTTCGCGCTACCGGGGAGCTGTTTTTT,CASSEVRATGELFF
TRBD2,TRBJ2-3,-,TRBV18,TGTGCCAGCTCACCCATAGTACTAGCGGGAGCTAGCACAGATACGCAGTATTTT,CASSPIVLAGASTDTQYF
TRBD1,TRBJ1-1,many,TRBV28,TGTGCCAGCAGCACCCTGATTAGACGGGACAGGGGGAACACTGAAGCTTTCTTT,CASSTLIRRDRGNTEAFF
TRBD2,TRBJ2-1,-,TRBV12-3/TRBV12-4,TGTGCCAGCAGTTTAAATGGACTAGCGGGGGGAGTTGAGCAGTTCTTC,CASSLNGLAGGVEQFF
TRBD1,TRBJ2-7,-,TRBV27,TGTGCCAGCAGCGGACAGGGGGTCAACGAGCAGTACTTC,CASSGQGVNEQYF
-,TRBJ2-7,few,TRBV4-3,TGCGCCAGCAGCCAAGTCCTGACCGGGTCCGAGCAGTACTTC,CASSQVLTGSEQYF
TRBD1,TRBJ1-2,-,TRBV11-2,TGTGCCAGCAGCATATACAGGGGCAAAGCCCTCTATGATGGCTACACCTTC,CASSIYRGKALYDGYTF
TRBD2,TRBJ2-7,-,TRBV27,TGTGCCAGCAGTTCGATAACTAGCGGGAGACACGAGCAGTACTTC,CASSSITSGRHEQYF
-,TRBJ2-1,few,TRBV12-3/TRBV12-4,TGTGCCAGCAGCATCCGGAACAATGAGCAGTTCTTC,CASSIRNNEQFF
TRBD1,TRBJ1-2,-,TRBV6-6,TGTGCCAGCAGTTACTCAGGGACAGGGGGCAAGGACTATGAAGGCTACACCTTC,CASSYSGTGGKDYEGYTF
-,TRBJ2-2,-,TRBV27,TGTGCCAGCAGCAGTAGGGGGTCCGGGGAGCTGTTTTTT,CASSSRGSGELFF
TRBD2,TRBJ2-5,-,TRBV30,TGTGCCTGGGACCTAGAAGGGACTAGCGGGGGCCTACTCCGGGAGACCCAGTACTTC,CAWDLEGTSGGLLRETQYF
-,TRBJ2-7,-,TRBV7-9,TGTGCCAGCAGCCCCCGTGAGAGGGGGGCTACCTACGAGCAGTACTTC,CASSPRERGATYEQYF
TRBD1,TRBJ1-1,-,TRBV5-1,TGCGCCAGCAGTTCCGGGACAGGTGTCACTGAAGCTTTCTTT,CASSSGTGVTEAFF
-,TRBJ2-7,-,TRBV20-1,TGCAGTGCTAGAGTTCGGGGGACGGAGTACGAGCAGTACTTC,CSARVRGTEYEQYF
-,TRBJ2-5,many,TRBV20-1,TGCAGTGCTAGCGGGGAGACCCAGTACTTC,CSASGETQYF
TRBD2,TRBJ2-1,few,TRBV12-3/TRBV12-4,TGTGCCAGCAGCCCTAGCGGGAGGATGGAGTTCTTC,CASSPSGRMEFF
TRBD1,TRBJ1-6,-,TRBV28,TGTGCCAGCAGTTTAACAGGGGGTGGTTCACCCCTCCACTTT,CASSLTGGGSPLHF
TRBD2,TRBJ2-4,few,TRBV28,TGTGCCAGCAGTTTAGTCGCGGGGGGAAGAAACATTCAGTACTTC,CASSLVAGGRNIQYF
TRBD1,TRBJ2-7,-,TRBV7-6,TGTGCCAGCAGCTTAGTGACAGGGGCTTCGGGCTACGAGCAGTACTTC,CASSLVTGASGYEQYF